Given below is one TCR beta chain in context. What this receptor recognizes is not known. The record has no base qualities; no much larger clone is one base away. The entry originates in a study of blood T cell repertoires in COVID-19 (dated by TCRdb to 2019 to 2021). Context from the whole study: Samples from collaborators originated in the United States, Italy and Spain and spanned both the acute and convalescent phases of COVID-19. The material from the prospective study consisted of cDNA or gDNA derived from T cells, B-cell-depleted T cells, or PBMCs. Deeply sampled blood TCRbeta repertoires from subjects exposed to, actively infected with, or recovered from COVID-19 were included in the dataset. The repertoires were made available in a free public database intended to serve as a resource for research on the immune response to SARS-CoV-2. Samples came from the ongoing ImmuneRACE study (first 160 participants) plus 1,254 subjects from 6 global collaborators. The sample metadata nearly always contained a de-identified subject ID, COVID-19 status, age in years and sex. Where available, HLA class I and class II types were taken from metadata supplied by the sample provider and were not determined by assay-based typing. The research as a whole found: The quantity of clinical and demographic metadata differed by source and by participant and was supplied without curation.

Whole blood was collected in K2EDTA tubes by collaborating institutions according to the institutions' own protocols. Collaborator samples were shipped for TCRbeta analysis as frozen whole blood, isolated PBMCs, or DNA extracted from either sample type. TCRbeta CDR3 regions were amplified from genomic DNA by means of the immunoSEQ Assay, a bias-controlled multiplex PCR. The authors' pipeline ran thus. The number of nucleated cells in each sample was estimated from the amplification of reference gene primers within the assay. Sequence reads were collapsed and filtered to measure the absolute abundance of every unique TCRbeta CDR3 rearrangement. For each sample, productive Simpson clonality was calculated by taking the square root of Simpson's diversity index across productive rearrangements. TCRdb's version of the immuneACCESS table is confined to in-frame rearrangements and falls short of the full clone set. An unresolved V gene accounts for under half of the shortfall where checked; the remainder is of unknown origin. V and J calls and clone size come straight from that table; D and trimming were deduced from the DNA. This sample comprises roughly 100,000 clones, 65% to 90% of them detected only once. In total, the top ten clones hold 4% to 5% of the sample.

Spanning cysteine to phenylalanine, the CDR3 consists of 15 amino acids. Only the CDR3 part of the read is kept: 45 bases, read in frame from the first base. As encoded in the germline V gene, CDR1 is SGHRS while CDR2 is YFSETQ. V ends up 3 bases short and J 7 bases short, with an unmatched junction base count of 9. This TCR came from a man aged 50-59 years with acute or convalescent COVID-19. Sequenced input: peripheral blood. The chain was built from TRBV5-1 and TRBJ1-4, and TRBD1 matches 7 of the central bases. The nucleotide sequence is given as TGCGCCAGCAGCTCCCTAACAGGGGACGGTGAAAAACTGTTTTTT. Translation gives CASSSLTGDGEKLFF.